This TCR beta chain was recovered during a study of metastatic and nonmetastatic thyroid tumors. Background on the study: Samples came from malignant and benign thyroid patients, and repertoires were compared across blood and tumor or nodule tissue.

TCRdb re-clonotyped the PCR reads through MiXCR. The sample includes approximately 31,000 clones, 18% of them seen just once. Many counts were recorded for this clone. No treatment of any kind had been given to any patient before thyroid surgery. V lost 7 bases and J lost 6, with 14 bases in between. The germline CDR1 and CDR2 sequences are WNHNN and SYGVQD (reference sequence). This CDR3 region has 13 residues. The source material was blood. The chain joins TRBV10-1 to TRBJ2-3, with D perhaps being TRBD1 or TRBD2 (5 bases each). This clonotype was sampled from a female donor with papillary thyroid cancer or a benign thyroid nodule (not recorded which). Some clones in this sample may be carry-over from other donors' samples. CDR3 loop: CASKGRERDTQYF. CDR3 DNA: TGCGCCAGCAAAGGCAGGGAGAGGGATACGCAGTATTTT.